This T cell receptor (beta chain) is drawn from a study of T cell changes during pregnancy in multiple sclerosis. This CDR3 has 16 amino acids. A single count supports this clone. The data were produced by immunoSEQ multiplex PCR, yet TCRdb's version contains in-frame clones alone and is incomplete. The table includes tens of thousands of clones, just over 90% detected once. Sample: CD4+ T cells from peripheral blood mononuclear cells, taken in the second trimester of pregnancy. This receptor was obtained from a female donor with multiple sclerosis, enrolled in a pregnancy study. This chain uses TRBV1 with TRBJ2-7; TRBD2 is the table's D call and was not checked against the DNA. TRBV1 is a pseudogene segment. CDR3 bases: TGCACCAGCAGCCAAACGCTAGCGGGAGGACCTGACGAGCAGTACTTC. This gives the protein CTSSQTLAGGPDEQYF.